A selection of T cell receptor beta chains follows, all from one sample in a study of graft-versus-host responses after intestinal transplantation. TCRdb's table, derived via immunoSEQ multiplex PCR, lists solely in-frame clones and lacks some. Of tens of thousands of clones in the sample, about 90% were seen once. Antigens of these TCRs are unknown. The sequences come from unstimulated CD8+ T cells sorted from spleen or lymph node cells, collected before intestinal transplant. The receptors come from a human donor who received an intestinal transplant. Each CDR3 is given with its conserved first and last residue. The order of the fields is V gene, J gene, clone size, D gene, CDR3 DNA, CDR3 protein. The D gene is left open where the match is weak. Expanded clones are given a class, and other clones once, few, many or no size at all.

V gene: TRBV10-2; J gene: TRBJ1-2; clone size: once; D gene: .; CDR3 DNA: TGCGCCAGCAGTGAGAAGGCAGGGGAGGGCTATGGCTACACCTTC; CDR3 protein: CASSEKAGEGYGYTF
V gene: TRBV6-5; J gene: TRBJ1-1; clone size: .; D gene: TRBD1; CDR3 DNA: TGTGCCAGCAGTTACTCGAGGGGGACAGGCGGCACTGAAGCTTTCTTT; CDR3 protein: CASSYSRGTGGTEAFF
V gene: TRBV11-2; J gene: TRBJ2-2; clone size: .; D gene: .; CDR3 DNA: TGTGCCAGCAGCTCAGGGCCCGGCACCGGGGAGCTGTTTTTT; CDR3 protein: CASSSGPGTGELFF
V gene: TRBV10-2; J gene: TRBJ2-4; clone size: .; D gene: .; CDR3 DNA: TGCGCCAGCAGTGTACACAGGTTCACCAAAAACATTCAGTACTTC; CDR3 protein: CASSVHRFTKNIQYF
V gene: TRBV11-3; J gene: TRBJ2-5; clone size: .; D gene: TRBD1; CDR3 DNA: TGTGCCAGCAGCTTGGGGACAGGGGCTGGGGAGACCCAGTACTTC; CDR3 protein: CASSLGTGAGETQYF
V gene: TRBV28; J gene: TRBJ2-1; clone size: .; D gene: TRBD1; CDR3 DNA: TGTGCCAGCAACGCAGGGGGCAATGAGCAGTTCTTC; CDR3 protein: CASNAGGNEQFF
V gene: TRBV19; J gene: TRBJ1-2; clone size: .; D gene: TRBD1; CDR3 DNA: TGTGCCAGTACCTTGACAGGGATCGGGTCCCAAAACTATGGCTACACCTTC; CDR3 protein: CASTLTGIGSQNYGYTF
V gene: TRBV7-7; J gene: TRBJ2-3; clone size: once; D gene: .; CDR3 DNA: TGTGCTAGCCGGTTGAACGGAGAAAGCACAGATACGCAGTATTTT; CDR3 protein: CASRLNGESTDTQYF
V gene: TRBV5-6; J gene: TRBJ2-4; clone size: .; D gene: TRBD2; CDR3 DNA: TGTGCCAGCGGGCCCGGGGGGGCCGGAAACATTCAGTACTTC; CDR3 protein: CASGPGGAGNIQYF
V gene: TRBV11-2; J gene: TRBJ2-2; clone size: .; D gene: TRBD1; CDR3 DNA: TGTGCCAGCACCCCCTACCCCGCGACAGGGCTCACCGGGGAGCTGTTTTTT; CDR3 protein: CASTPYPATGLTGELFF
V gene: TRBV19; J gene: TRBJ2-5; clone size: .; D gene: TRBD1; CDR3 DNA: TGTGCCAGATCATGGGGACAGGGGGGAGAGACCCAGTACTTC; CDR3 protein: CARSWGQGGETQYF
V gene: TRBV5-1; J gene: TRBJ1-2; clone size: .; D gene: TRBD1; CDR3 DNA: TGCGCCAGCAGCCCCGGACAGGGAACAGCTAACTATGGCTACACCTTC; CDR3 protein: CASSPGQGTANYGYTF
V gene: TRBV9; J gene: TRBJ1-1; clone size: .; D gene: .; CDR3 DNA: TGTGCCAGCAGCGTAGGGGCCCAGGGTCATCTCAACACTGAAGCTTTCTTT; CDR3 protein: CASSVGAQGHLNTEAFF
V gene: TRBV6-5; J gene: TRBJ1-1; clone size: .; D gene: TRBD1; CDR3 DNA: TGTGCCAGCAGCCAATACGACAGGGGCGTCACTGAAGCTTTCTTT; CDR3 protein: CASSQYDRGVTEAFF
V gene: TRBV6-5; J gene: TRBJ1-3; clone size: .; D gene: .; CDR3 DNA: TGTGCCAGCAGTTATCTGGGGAGCTCTGGAAACACCATATATTTT; CDR3 protein: CASSYLGSSGNTIYF
V gene: TRBV6-5; J gene: TRBJ2-3; clone size: once; D gene: TRBD2; CDR3 DNA: TGTGCCGCGTGGGGGACTAGCGGGGGGACAGATACGCAGTATTTT; CDR3 protein: CAAWGTSGGTDTQYF
V gene: TRBV29-1; J gene: TRBJ1-2; clone size: once; D gene: .; CDR3 DNA: TGCAGCGTTGAAACCCCCAGATCATATGGCTACACCTTC; CDR3 protein: CSVETPRSYGYTF
V gene: TRBV4-2; J gene: TRBJ1-1; clone size: .; D gene: TRBD1; CDR3 DNA: TGTGCCAGCAGCCAGGGACAGCCCGAAGCTTTCTTT; CDR3 protein: CASSQGQPEAFF
V gene: TRBV10-1; J gene: TRBJ2-1; clone size: .; D gene: .; CDR3 DNA: TGCGCCAGCAGTGAGTCAGGGGGACTACAGTTCTTC; CDR3 protein: CASSESGGLQFF
V gene: TRBV15; J gene: TRBJ2-7; clone size: .; D gene: .; CDR3 DNA: TGTGCCACCAGCAAAGGCTCGGGCGAGCAGTACTTC; CDR3 protein: CATSKGSGEQYF
V gene: TRBV11-2; J gene: TRBJ2-7; clone size: once; D gene: .; CDR3 DNA: TGTGCCAGCCGCAAAACGGGAGACTACGAGCAGTACTTC; CDR3 protein: CASRKTGDYEQYF
V gene: TRBV11-2; J gene: TRBJ2-1; clone size: .; D gene: .; CDR3 DNA: TGTGCCAGCAGCTTACTGGCAAGCTCCTACAATGAGCAGTTCTTC; CDR3 protein: CASSLLASSYNEQFF
V gene: TRBV13; J gene: TRBJ1-1; clone size: .; D gene: .; CDR3 DNA: TGTGCCAGCAGCGGACAGAGCACCACGAGCACTGAAGCTTTCTTT; CDR3 protein: CASSGQSTTSTEAFF
V gene: TRBV7-6; J gene: TRBJ1-5; clone size: .; D gene: .; CDR3 DNA: TGTGCCAGCAGCTTAGCGCTGGGGGCAGGGAATCAGCCCCAGCATTTT; CDR3 protein: CASSLALGAGNQPQHF
V gene: TRBV10-3; J gene: TRBJ1-2; clone size: once; D gene: TRBD1; CDR3 DNA: TGTGCCATCAGTGAGTACCCAGGGGGCAAATATGGCTACACCTTC; CDR3 protein: CAISEYPGGKYGYTF
V gene: TRBV4-1; J gene: TRBJ2-1; clone size: .; D gene: TRBD2; CDR3 DNA: TGCGCCAGCAGCCCCGAAAGCGGGGGTTTGGGGGCTGAGCAGTTCTTC; CDR3 protein: CASSPESGGLGAEQFF
V gene: TRBV2; J gene: TRBJ2-6; clone size: once; D gene: .; CDR3 DNA: TGTGCCAGCAGTGGCGGGATACAGGTCTCTGGGGCCAACGTCCTGACTTTC; CDR3 protein: CASSGGIQVSGANVLTF
V gene: TRBV13; J gene: TRBJ2-1; clone size: .; D gene: .; CDR3 DNA: TGTGCCAGCAGCTCCCTCCTAGATGACCACAATGAGCAGTTCTTC; CDR3 protein: CASSSLLDDHNEQFF
V gene: TRBV5-6; J gene: TRBJ1-2; clone size: .; D gene: .; CDR3 DNA: TGTGCCAGCAGCTTGTCAGGGATTAACTATGGCTACACCTTC; CDR3 protein: CASSLSGINYGYTF
V gene: TRBV19; J gene: TRBJ1-6; clone size: .; D gene: .; CDR3 DNA: TGTGCCAGTAGTGACAGCCGCTCCTATAATTCACCCCTCCACTTT; CDR3 protein: CASSDSRSYNSPLHF
V gene: TRBV6-5; J gene: TRBJ2-7; clone size: few; D gene: .; CDR3 DNA: TGTGCCAGCAGCCACGGGGAGTCCTACGAGCAGTACTTC; CDR3 protein: CASSHGESYEQYF
V gene: TRBV5-1; J gene: TRBJ1-2; clone size: .; D gene: TRBD1; CDR3 DNA: TGCGCCAGCAGCCTTTCCGGGACAGGGGGCCCGATTTCCTATGGCTACACCTTC; CDR3 protein: CASSLSGTGGPISYGYTF
V gene: TRBV27; J gene: TRBJ2-7; clone size: .; D gene: TRBD1; CDR3 DNA: TGTGCCAGCAGCACCGGACAGGGGAGCTACGAGCAGTACTTC; CDR3 protein: CASSTGQGSYEQYF
V gene: TRBV7-9; J gene: TRBJ2-3; clone size: .; D gene: .; CDR3 DNA: TGTGCCAGCAGCTTAGCAAAAATAGACCCGAGGGGCACAGATACGCAGTATTTT; CDR3 protein: CASSLAKIDPRGTDTQYF